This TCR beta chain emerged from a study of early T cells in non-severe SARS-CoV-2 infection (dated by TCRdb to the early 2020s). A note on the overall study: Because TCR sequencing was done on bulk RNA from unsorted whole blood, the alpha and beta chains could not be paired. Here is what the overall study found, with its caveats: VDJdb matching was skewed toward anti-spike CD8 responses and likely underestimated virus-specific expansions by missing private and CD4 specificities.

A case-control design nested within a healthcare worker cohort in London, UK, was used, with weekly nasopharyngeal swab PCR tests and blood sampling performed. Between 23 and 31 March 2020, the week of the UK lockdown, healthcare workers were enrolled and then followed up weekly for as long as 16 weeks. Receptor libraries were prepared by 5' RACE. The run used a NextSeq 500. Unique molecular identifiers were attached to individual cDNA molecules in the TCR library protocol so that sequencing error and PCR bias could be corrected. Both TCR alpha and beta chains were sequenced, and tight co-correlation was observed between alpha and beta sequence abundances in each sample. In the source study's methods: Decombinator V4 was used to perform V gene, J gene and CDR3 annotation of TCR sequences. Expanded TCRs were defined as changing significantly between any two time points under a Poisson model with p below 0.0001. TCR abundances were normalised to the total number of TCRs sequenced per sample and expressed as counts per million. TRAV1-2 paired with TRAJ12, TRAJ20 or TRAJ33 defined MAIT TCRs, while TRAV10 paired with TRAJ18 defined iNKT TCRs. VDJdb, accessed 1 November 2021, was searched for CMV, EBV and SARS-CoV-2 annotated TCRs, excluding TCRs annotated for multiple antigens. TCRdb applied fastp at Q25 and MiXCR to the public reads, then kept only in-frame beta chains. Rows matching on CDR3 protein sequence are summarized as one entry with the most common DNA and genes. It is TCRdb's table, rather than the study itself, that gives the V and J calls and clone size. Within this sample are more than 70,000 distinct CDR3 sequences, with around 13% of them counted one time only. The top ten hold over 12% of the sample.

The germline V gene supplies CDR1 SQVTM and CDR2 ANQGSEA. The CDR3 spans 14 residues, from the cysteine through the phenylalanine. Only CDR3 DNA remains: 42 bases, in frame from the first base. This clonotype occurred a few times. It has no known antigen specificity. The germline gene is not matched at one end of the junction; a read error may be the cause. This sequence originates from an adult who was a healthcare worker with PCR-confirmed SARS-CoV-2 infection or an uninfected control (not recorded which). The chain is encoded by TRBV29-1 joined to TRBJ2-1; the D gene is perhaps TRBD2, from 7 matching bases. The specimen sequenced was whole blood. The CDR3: CSAEGRDTYNEQFF. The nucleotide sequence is TGCAGCGCTGAAGGGAGGGACACCTACAATGAGCAGTTCTTC.